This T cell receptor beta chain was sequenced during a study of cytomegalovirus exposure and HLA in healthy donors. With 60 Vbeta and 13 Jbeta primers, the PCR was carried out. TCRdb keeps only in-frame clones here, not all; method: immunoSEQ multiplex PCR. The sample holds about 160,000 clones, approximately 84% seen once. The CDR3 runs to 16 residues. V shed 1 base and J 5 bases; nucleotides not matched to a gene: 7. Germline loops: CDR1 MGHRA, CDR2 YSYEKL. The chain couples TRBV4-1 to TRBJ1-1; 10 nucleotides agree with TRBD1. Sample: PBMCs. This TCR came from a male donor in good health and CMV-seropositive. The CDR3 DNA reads TGCGCCAGCAGCCAAGTGGGACAGGGGTTCGGGACTGAAGCTTTCTTT. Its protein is CASSQVGQGFGTEAFF.